Each of the 23 T cell receptor beta chains below was sequenced from the same sample in a study of monozygotic twins with inflammatory bowel disease. TCRdb re-called the 5' RACE reads and catalogs CDR3 proteins one per entry, DNA excluded. The listing records hundreds of thousands of distinct CDR3 sequences. The sample comprised blood. These receptors were collected from a human donor with ulcerative colitis or Crohn's disease, or a healthy co-twin of an affected twin (not recorded which).

CDR3 region: CSASRGLTETQYF. The J gene is TRBJ2-5, the V gene TRBV20-1; the TCRdb call, TRBD2, lacks DNA for checking. CDR3 size: 13 residues. CDR1 DFQATT and CDR2 SNEGSKA come from the germline V gene (reference sequence).

The V gene is TRBV5-4, the J gene TRBJ2-3; no DNA is available, so the TRBD2 call from TCRdb remains unchecked. This CDR3 comprises 13 residues. The V gene's germline CDR1 is SGHNT and CDR2 YYREEE (reference sequence). CDR3 in amino acids: CASSTDLLDTQYF. Full variable domain (remainder filled in from reference TRBV5-4 and TRBJ2-3): ETGVTQSPTHLIKTRGQQVTLRCSSQSGHNTVSWYQQALGQGPQFIFQYYREEENGRGNFPPRFSGLQFPNYSSELNVNALELDDSALYLCASSTDLLDTQYFGPGTRLTVL.

The rearrangement uses TRBV4-2 and TRBJ2-7; TCRdb's D gene call, TRBD1, goes unchecked for lack of DNA. CDR3 length: 15 amino acids. Germline V lookup: CDR1 LGHNA, CDR2 YNFKEQ. The CDR3 sequence: CASSQDGAGFDEQYF.

This chain joins TRBV5-1 and TRBJ2-5. This CDR3 contains 15 residues. The germline CDR1 and CDR2 sequences are SGHRS and YFSETQ. The CDR3 reads CASSLEFGRMETQYF.

The gene calls are TRBV29-1 and TRBJ2-1. This CDR3 is built from 14 residues. Germline V CDR1 and CDR2: SQVTM, ANQGSEA. CDR3 in amino acids: CSVDGTIEYNEQFF.

This chain connects TRBV6-5 to TRBJ2-7; TCRdb's D call, TRBD1, is unchecked because there is no DNA. The CDR3 is made up of 16 amino acids. Germline values: CDR1 MNHEY, CDR2 SVGAGI. The CDR3 reads CASSYSKVRGAGEQYF.

J is TRBJ2-1 and V is TRBV6-5. The CDR3 covers 13 residues. Germline assignment: CDR1 MNHEY and CDR2 SVGAGI. CDR3 amino acids: CASSYHEKREQFF.

The V call is TRBV29-1, the J call TRBJ2-1. This CDR3 is 18 amino acids long. Germline values: CDR1 SQVTM, CDR2 ANQGSEA. CDR3 residues: CSVGSSNHRLGVKDEQFF.

The chain joins TRBV5-1 to TRBJ2-7. Germline CDR1 SGHRS, CDR2 YFSETQ. The CDR3 runs to 14 residues. The CDR3: CASSPLRGSYEQYF.

The chain employs TRBV24-1 and TRBJ2-2; TCRdb gives TRBD1 as the D gene, but with no DNA this cannot be confirmed. CDR3 length: 16 residues. Germline values: CDR1 KGHDR, CDR2 SFDVKD. CDR3 sequence reads: CATSDWATRNTGELFF.

V gene TRBV20-1 combines with J gene TRBJ1-1. Germline V gene lookup returns CDR1 DFQATT and CDR2 SNEGSKA (reference sequence). The CDR3 contains 16 residues. CDR3 in amino acids: CSALSFGSQRHTEAFF.

The chain links TRBV7-8 to TRBJ1-5. Germline V CDR1 and CDR2: SGHVS, FQNEAQ. The length of the CDR3 is 15 residues. This CDR3 reads CASSLRGQINQPQHF.

The J gene is TRBJ2-7, the V gene TRBV6-5; TCRdb proposes TRBD2, but this gene call is untestable without DNA. The CDR3 consists of 12 residues. CDR1 is MNHEY and CDR2 is SVGAGI in the germline V gene. The CDR3 spells CASSYRLGEQYF.

The chain recombines TRBV6-5 with TRBJ2-5; the D gene TCRdb calls, TRBD1, cannot be checked with no DNA. Per the germline V gene, CDR1 is MNHEY and CDR2 is SVGAGI. CDR3 length: 14 amino acids. CDR3 loop: CASSYGDSPETQYF.

The chain couples TRBV6-1 to TRBJ1-5; no DNA is available, so the TRBD1 call from TCRdb remains unchecked. The germline gives CDR1 MNHNS, CDR2 SASEGT. The CDR3 totals 15 residues. CDR3 protein: CASMATGGGNQPQHF.

The chain is built from TRBV5-1 and TRBJ2-3; TCRdb calls TRBD1, which cannot be checked without DNA. The germline V gene has CDR1 SGHRS and CDR2 YFSETQ. This CDR3 comprises 14 residues. The CDR3 region is CASSLGPGTDTQYF.

V and J are TRBV20-1 and TRBJ2-7. Germline values: CDR1 DFQATT, CDR2 SNEGSKA (reference sequence). The CDR3 sequence is 14 residues long. This CDR3 reads CSAGVGGVSSEQYF.

The chain is built from TRBV12-3 or TRBV12-4 and TRBJ1-5; the D call from TCRdb, TRBD1, cannot be confirmed without DNA. This CDR3 is built from 15 residues. The CDR3: CASSRTGTFNQPQHF.

V usage is TRBV18 and J usage is TRBJ2-7; TCRdb's D call of TRBD1 is untestable without DNA. The CDR3 loop spans 14 amino acids. Germline CDR1 and CDR2: KGHSH and LQKENI. The CDR3 sequence is CASSSAGAQYEQYF.

The V call is TRBV5-1, the J call TRBJ2-1; absent DNA, TCRdb's TRBD2 call cannot be checked. CDR1 is SGHRS and CDR2 is YFSETQ in the germline V gene. This CDR3 contains 18 residues. This chain's CDR3 is CASSLIVPSGGSSNEQFF. Full variable domain (rest looked up from reference TRBV5-1 and TRBJ2-1): KAGVTQTPRYLIKTRGQQVTLSCSPISGHRSVSWYQQTPGQGLQFLFEYFSETQRNKGNFPGRFSGRQFSNSRSEMNVSTLELGDSALYLCASSLIVPSGGSSNEQFFGPGTRLTVL.

This chain's CDR3 is CSARTGSSTEAFF. The chain has TRBV20-1 and TRBJ1-1. Germline V gives CDR1 DFQATT, CDR2 SNEGSKA (reference sequence). The CDR3 contains 13 residues.

This rearrangement joins TRBV20-1 to TRBJ2-3; TCRdb lists TRBD2, though no DNA is available to test this call. Germline assignment: CDR1 DFQATT and CDR2 SNEGSKA (reference sequence). The CDR3 is made up of 15 amino acids. The chain's CDR3 is CSAIRTSGGPDTQYF.

The rearrangement uses TRBV6-2 or TRBV6-3 and TRBJ2-3; the D call of TRBD1 rests on TCRdb alone, since no DNA is present to check it. Germline V CDR1 and CDR2: MNHEY, SVGEGT. This CDR3 has 16 residues. The CDR3 sequence: CASSYSLQGATDTQYF.